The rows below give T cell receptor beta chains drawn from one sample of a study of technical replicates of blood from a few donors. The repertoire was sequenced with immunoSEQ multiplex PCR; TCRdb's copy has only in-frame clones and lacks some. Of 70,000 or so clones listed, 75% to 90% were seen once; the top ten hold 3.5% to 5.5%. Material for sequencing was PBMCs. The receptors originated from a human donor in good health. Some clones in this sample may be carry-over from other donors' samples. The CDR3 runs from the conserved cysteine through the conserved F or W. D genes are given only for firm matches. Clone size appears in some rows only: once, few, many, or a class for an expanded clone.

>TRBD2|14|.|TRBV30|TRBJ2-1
CAWSSGLEGNEQFF
TGTGCCTGGAGTAGCGGACTAGAGGGCAATGAGCAGTTCTTC
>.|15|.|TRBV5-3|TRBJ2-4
CARSRDSLAKNIQYF
TGTGCCAGAAGCCGCGACAGTTTAGCCAAAAACATTCAGTACTTC
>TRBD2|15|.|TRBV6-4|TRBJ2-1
CASSVTSGGANEQFF
TGTGCCAGCAGTGTGACTAGCGGGGGGGCTAATGAGCAGTTCTTC
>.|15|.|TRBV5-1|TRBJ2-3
CASSFTGASTDTQYF
TGCGCCAGCAGCTTCACAGGAGCTAGCACAGATACGCAGTATTTT
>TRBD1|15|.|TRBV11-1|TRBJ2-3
CASSRGQGGTDTQYF
TGTGCCAGCAGCCGGGGACAGGGGGGTACAGATACGCAGTATTTT
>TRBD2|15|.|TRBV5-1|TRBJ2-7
CASSLGLAGRGVQYF
TGCGCCAGCAGCTTGGGGCTAGCGGGGCGCGGGGTACAGTACTTC
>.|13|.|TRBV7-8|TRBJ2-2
CASSLRENGELFF
TGTGCCAGCAGCTTAAGAGAGAACGGGGAGCTGTTTTTT
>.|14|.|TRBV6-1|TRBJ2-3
CASSEAVGTDTQYF
TGTGCCAGCAGTGAAGCGGTAGGCACAGATACGCAGTATTTT
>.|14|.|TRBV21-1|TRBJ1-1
CASSPGQGSPEAFF
TGTGCCAGCAGCCCGGGACAGGGGAGTCCTGAAGCTTTCTTT
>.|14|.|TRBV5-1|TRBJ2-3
CASSLWSYTDTQYF
TGCGCCAGCAGCTTGTGGTCCTACACAGATACGCAGTATTTT
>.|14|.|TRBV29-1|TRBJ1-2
CSVEVTASSYGYTF
TGCAGCGTTGAAGTAACAGCCTCCAGCTATGGCTACACCTTC
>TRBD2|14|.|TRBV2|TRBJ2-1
CASSSGLAENEQFF
TGTGCCAGCAGTTCGGGACTAGCGGAGAATGAGCAGTTCTTC
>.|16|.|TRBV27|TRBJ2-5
CASSLSLEGMRETQYF
TGTGCCAGCAGTTTATCGCTTGAGGGAATGCGGGAGACCCAGTACTTC
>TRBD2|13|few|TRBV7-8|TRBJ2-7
CASRTSGTYEQYF
TGTGCCAGCAGGACTAGCGGTACCTACGAGCAGTACTTC
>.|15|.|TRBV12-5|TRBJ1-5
CASGRDRHYNQPQHF
TGTGCTAGTGGCCGAGACAGGCACTACAATCAGCCCCAGCATTTT